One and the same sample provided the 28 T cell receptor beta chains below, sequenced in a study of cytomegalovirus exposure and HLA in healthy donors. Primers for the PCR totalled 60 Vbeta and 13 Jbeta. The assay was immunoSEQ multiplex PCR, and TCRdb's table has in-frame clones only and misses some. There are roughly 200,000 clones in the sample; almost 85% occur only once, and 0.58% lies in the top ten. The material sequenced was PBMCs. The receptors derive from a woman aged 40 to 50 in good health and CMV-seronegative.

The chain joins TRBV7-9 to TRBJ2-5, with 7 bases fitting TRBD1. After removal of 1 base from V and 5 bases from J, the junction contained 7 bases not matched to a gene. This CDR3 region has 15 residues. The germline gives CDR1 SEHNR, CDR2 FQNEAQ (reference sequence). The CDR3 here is CASSLGITGEETQYF. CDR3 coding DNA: TGTGCCAGCAGCTTAGGGATTACAGGGGAGGAGACCCAGTACTTC.

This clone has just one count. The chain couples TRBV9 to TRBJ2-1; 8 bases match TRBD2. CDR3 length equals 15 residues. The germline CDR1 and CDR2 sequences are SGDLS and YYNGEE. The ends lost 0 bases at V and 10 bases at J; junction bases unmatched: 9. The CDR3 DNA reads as TGTGCCAGCAGCGTAGGCGGGGGGCTCTTACAGGAGCAGTTCTTC. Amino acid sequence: CASSVGGGLLQEQFF.

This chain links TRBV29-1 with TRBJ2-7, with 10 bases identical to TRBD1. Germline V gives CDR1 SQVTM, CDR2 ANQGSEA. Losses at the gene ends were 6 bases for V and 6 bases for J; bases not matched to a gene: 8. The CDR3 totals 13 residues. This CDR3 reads CSVSTGGTGEQYF. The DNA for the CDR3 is TGCAGCGTCTCGACAGGGGGCACGGGCGAGCAGTACTTC.

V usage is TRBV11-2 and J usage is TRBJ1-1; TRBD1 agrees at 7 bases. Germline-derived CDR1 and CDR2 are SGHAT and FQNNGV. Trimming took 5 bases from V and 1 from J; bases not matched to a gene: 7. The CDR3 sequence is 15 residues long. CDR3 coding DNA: TGTGCCAGCAGCCCCCCGACAGGGCGGAACACTGAAGCTTTCTTT. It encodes CASSPPTGRNTEAFF.

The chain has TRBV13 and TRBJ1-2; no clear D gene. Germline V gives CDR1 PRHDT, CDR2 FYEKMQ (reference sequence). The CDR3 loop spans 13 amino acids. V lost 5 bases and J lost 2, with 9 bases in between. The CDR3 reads CASSITGNYGYTF. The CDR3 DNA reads TGTGCCAGCAGCATTACCGGGAACTATGGCTACACCTTC.

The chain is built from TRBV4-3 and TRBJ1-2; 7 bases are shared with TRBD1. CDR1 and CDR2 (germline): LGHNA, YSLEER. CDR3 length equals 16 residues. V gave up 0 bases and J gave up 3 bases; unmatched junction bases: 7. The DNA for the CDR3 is TGCGCCAGCAGCCAAGAGGCGGGACAGACTTACTATGGCTACACCTTC. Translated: CASSQEAGQTYYGYTF.

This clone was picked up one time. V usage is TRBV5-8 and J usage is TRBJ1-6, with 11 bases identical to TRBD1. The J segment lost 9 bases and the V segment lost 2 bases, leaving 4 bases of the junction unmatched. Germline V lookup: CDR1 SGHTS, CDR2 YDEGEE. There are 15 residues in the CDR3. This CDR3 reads CASSLSGTGGSPLHF. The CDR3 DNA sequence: TGTGCCAGCAGCTTATCCGGGACAGGGGGTTCACCCCTCCACTTT.

CDR3 residues: CASSQDPRGETQYF. CDR3 DNA sequence: TGTGCCAGCAGCCAAGACCCTAGGGGGGAGACCCAGTACTTC. The genes are TRBV14 and TRBJ2-5; TRBD1 is a possible D gene (6 bases). V lost 0 bases and J 5 bases, leaving 10 bases between the germline ends. The germline V gene encodes CDR1 SGHDN and CDR2 FVKESK. The CDR3 is 14 amino acids.

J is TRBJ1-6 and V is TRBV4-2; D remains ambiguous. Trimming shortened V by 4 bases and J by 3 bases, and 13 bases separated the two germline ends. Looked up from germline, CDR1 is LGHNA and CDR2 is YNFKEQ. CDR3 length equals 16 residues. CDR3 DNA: TGTGCCAGCAGCCCAAAGAGCAAAAACTATAATTCACCCCTCCACTTT. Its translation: CASSPKSKNYNSPLHF.

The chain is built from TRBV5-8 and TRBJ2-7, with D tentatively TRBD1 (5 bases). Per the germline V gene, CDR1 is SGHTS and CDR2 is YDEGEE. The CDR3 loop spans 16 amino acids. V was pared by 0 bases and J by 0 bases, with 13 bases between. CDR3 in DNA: TGTGCCAGCAGCTTGGAAACAGGCGTTTTCTCCTACGAGCAGTACTTC. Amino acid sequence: CASSLETGVFSYEQYF.

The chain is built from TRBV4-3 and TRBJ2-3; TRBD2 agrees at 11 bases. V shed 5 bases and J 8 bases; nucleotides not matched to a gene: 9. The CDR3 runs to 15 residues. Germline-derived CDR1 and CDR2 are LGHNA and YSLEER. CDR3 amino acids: CASSTTSGAAGTQYF. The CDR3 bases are TGCGCCAGCAGCACGACTAGCGGGGCAGCAGGTACGCAGTATTTT.

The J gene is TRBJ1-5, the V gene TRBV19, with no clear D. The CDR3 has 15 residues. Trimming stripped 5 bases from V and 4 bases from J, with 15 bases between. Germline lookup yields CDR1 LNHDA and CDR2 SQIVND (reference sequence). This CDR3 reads CASSEGQARNQPQHF. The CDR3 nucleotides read TGTGCCAGTAGTGAGGGCCAGGCACGTAATCAGCCCCAGCATTTT.

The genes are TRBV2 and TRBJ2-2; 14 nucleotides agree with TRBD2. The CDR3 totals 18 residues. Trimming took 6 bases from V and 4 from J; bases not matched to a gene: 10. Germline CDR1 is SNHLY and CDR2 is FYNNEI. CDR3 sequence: CASRAGTSGGPGTGELFF. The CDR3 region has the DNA TGTGCCAGCAGGGCCGGGACTAGCGGGGGCCCGGGCACCGGGGAGCTGTTTTTT. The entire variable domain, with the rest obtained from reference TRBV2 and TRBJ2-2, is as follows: EPEVTQTPSHQVTQMGQEVILRCVPISNHLYFYWYRQILGQKVEFLVSFYNNEISEKSEIFDDQFSVERPDGSNFTLKIRSTKLEDSAMYFCASRAGTSGGPGTGELFFGEGSRLTVL.

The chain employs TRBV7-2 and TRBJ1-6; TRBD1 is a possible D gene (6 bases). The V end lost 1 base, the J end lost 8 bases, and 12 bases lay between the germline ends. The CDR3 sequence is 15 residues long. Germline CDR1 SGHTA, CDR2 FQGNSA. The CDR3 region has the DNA TGTGCCAGCAGCTTAGACGGGAGGGGGGATTCACCCCTCCACTTT. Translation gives CASSLDGRGDSPLHF.

CDR3 DNA: TGCGCCAGCAGTGGAGGGTTCGAGCAGTACTTC. Amino acids: CASSGGFEQYF. J is TRBJ2-7 and V is TRBV10-1; perhaps TRBD2 as D (5 bases). V was cut by 4 bases and J by 6 bases, with 7 bases left in between. Looked up from germline, CDR1 is WNHNN and CDR2 is SYGVQD (reference sequence). There are 11 residues in the CDR3.

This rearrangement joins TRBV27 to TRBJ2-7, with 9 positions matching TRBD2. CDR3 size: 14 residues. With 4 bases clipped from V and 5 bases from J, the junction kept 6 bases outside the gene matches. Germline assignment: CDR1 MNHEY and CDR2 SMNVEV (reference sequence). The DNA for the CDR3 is TGTGCCAGCAGTTCCCCGGGACTAGCTGACGAGCAGTACTTC. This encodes CASSSPGLADEQYF.

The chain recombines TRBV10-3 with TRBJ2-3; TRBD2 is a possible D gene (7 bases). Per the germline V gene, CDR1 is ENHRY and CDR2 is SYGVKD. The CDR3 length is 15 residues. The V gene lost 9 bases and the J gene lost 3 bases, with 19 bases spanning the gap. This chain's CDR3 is CAIRGGTTSTDTQYF. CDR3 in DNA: TGTGCCATTAGAGGGGGGACTACATCGACAGATACGCAGTATTTT.

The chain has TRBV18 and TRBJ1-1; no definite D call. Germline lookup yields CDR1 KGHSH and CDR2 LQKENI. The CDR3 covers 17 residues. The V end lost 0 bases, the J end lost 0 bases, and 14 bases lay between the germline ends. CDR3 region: CASSPPRVQQLNTEAFF. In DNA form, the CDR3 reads TGTGCCAGCTCACCACCGAGGGTCCAGCAGCTGAACACTGAAGCTTTCTTT.

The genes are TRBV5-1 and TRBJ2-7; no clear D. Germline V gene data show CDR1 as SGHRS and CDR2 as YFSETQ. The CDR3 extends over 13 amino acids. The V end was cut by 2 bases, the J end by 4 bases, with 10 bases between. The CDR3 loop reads CASSFDGIYEQYF. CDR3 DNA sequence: TGCGCCAGCAGCTTCGATGGCATTTACGAGCAGTACTTC.

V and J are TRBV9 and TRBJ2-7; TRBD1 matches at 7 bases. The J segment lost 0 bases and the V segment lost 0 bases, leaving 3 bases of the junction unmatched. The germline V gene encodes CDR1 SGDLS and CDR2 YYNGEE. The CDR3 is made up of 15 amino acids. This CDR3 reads CASSVGDSPSYEQYF. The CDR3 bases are TGTGCCAGCAGCGTAGGGGACAGCCCCTCCTACGAGCAGTACTTC.

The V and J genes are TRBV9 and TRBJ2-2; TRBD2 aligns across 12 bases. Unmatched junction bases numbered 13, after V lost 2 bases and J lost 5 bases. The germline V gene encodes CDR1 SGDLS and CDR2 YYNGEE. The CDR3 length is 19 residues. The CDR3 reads CASSVTSSGGAGTTGELFF. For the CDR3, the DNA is TGTGCCAGCAGCGTGACTTCTAGCGGGGGGGCCGGAACGACCGGGGAGCTGTTTTTT.

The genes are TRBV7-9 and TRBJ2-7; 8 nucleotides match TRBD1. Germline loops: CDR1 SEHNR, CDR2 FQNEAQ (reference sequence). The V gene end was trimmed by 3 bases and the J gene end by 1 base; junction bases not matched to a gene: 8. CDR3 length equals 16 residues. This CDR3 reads CASSLTTGDRSYEQYF. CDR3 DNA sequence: TGTGCCAGCAGCTTGACCACCGGGGACAGGTCCTACGAGCAGTACTTC.

The CDR3 sequence: CASSPDCPARRKVQPQHF. CDR3 nucleotides: TGCGCCAGCAGCCCTGATTGCCCGGCTAGGAGGAAGGTTCAGCCCCAGCATTTT. The rearrangement joins TRBV5-1 to TRBJ1-5, with unresolved D. The CDR3 is 18 residues long. Germline V CDR1 and CDR2: SGHRS, YFSETQ. The V and J ends lost 4 bases and 6 bases respectively, with 26 bases between them.

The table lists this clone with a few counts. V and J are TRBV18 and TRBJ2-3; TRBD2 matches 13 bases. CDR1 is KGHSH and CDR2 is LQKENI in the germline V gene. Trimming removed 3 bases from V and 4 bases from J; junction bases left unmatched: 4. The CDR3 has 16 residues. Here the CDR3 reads CASSPRLAGGSDTQYF. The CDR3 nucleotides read TGTGCCAGCTCACCCCGACTAGCGGGGGGATCAGATACGCAGTATTTT.

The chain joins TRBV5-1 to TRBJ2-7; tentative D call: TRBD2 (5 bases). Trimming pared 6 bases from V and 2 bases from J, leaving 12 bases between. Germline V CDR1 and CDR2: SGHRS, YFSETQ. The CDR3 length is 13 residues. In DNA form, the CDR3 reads TGCGCCAGCAAGCCCCCGGAGGCCTACGAGCAGTACTTC. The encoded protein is CASKPPEAYEQYF.

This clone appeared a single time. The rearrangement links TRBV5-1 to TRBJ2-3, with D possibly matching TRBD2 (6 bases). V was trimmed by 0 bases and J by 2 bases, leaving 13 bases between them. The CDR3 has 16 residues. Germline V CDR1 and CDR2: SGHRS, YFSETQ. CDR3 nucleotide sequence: TGCGCCAGCAGCTTGGCCTCCCCGGGACTCACAGATACGCAGTATTTT. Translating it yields CASSLASPGLTDTQYF. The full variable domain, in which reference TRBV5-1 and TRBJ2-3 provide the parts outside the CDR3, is KAGVTQTPRYLIKTRGQQVTLSCSPISGHRSVSWYQQTPGQGLQFLFEYFSETQRNKGNFPGRFSGRQFSNSRSEMNVSTLELGDSALYLCASSLASPGLTDTQYFGPGTRLTVL.

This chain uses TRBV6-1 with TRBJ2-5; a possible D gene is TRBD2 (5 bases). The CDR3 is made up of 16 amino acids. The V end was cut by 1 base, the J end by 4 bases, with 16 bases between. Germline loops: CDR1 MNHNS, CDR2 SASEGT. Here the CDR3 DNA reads TGTGCCAGCAGTGAAGTTCTCGGGGATCAGGTAGAGACCCAGTACTTC. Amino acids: CASSEVLGDQVETQYF.

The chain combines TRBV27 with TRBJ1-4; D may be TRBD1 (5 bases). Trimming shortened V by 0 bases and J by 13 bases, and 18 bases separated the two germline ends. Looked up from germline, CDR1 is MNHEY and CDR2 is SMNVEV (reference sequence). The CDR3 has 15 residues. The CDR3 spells CASSLSGTSSGRLFF. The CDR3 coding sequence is TGTGCCAGCAGTTTATCGGGGACTTCTTCTGGGAGACTGTTTTTT. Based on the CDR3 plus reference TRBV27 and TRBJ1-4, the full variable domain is EAQVTQNPRYLITVTGKKLTVTCSQNMNHEYMSWYRQDPGLGLRQIYYSMNVEVTDKGDVPEGYKVSRKEKRNFPLILESPSPNQTSLYFCASSLSGTSSGRLFFGSGTQLSVL.